This paragraph covers one T cell receptor (beta chain) sequence. Antigen specificity is unknown. Exposure to brentuximab vedotin varied, and each patient had relapsed following autologous stem cell transplantation. TCRdb keeps only in-frame clones here, not all; method: immunoSEQ multiplex PCR. The sample includes some 10,000 clones, about 93% of them seen just once. The data were obtained in a study of PD-1 blockade in classical Hodgkin lymphoma. Overall study context: The study gave patients nivolumab 3 mg/kg intravenously every 2 weeks. Whole-study results and caveats: Newly diagnosed patients were said to have less baseline TCR diversity than healthy donors did. CD4+ but not CD8+ TCR diversity rose significantly by C4D1. There remain no defined causes for the repertoire differences, which possibly reflect disease activity or prior therapy.

The V end lost 3 bases, the J end lost 1 base, and 13 bases lay between the germline ends. This CDR3 comprises 15 residues. CDR1 is LNHDA, CDR2 SQIVND, per germline (reference sequence). The clonotype comes from a human donor with classical Hodgkin lymphoma. The sample here was peripheral blood mononuclear cells (PBMCs), taken at baseline. The chain carries TRBV19 and TRBJ2-7; D is unresolved. CDR3 protein: CASSIVGLGSYEQYF. As DNA, the CDR3 is TGTGCCAGTAGTATCGTCGGCCTCGGATCCTACGAGCAGTACTTC. Supplemented by reference TRBV19 and TRBJ2-7, the full variable domain reads DGGITQSPKYLFRKEGQNVTLSCEQNLNHDAMYWYRQDPGQGLRLIYYSQIVNDFQKGDIAEGYSVSREKKESFPLTVTSAQKNPTAFYLCASSIVGLGSYEQYFGPGTRLTVT.